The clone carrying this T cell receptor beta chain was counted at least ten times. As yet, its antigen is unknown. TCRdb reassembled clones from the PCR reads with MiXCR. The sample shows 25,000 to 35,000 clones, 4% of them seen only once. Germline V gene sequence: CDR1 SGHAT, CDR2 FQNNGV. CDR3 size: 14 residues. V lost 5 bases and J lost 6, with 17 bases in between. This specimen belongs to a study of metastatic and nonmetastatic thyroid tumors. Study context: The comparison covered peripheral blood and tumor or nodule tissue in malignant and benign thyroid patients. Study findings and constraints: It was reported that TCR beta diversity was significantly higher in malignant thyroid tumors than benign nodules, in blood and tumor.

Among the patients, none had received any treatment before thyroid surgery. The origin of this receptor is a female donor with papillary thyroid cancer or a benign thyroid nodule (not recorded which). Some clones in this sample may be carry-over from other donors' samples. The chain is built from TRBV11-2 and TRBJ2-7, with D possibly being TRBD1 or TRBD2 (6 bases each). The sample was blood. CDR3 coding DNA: TGTGCCAGCAGCGGAACGTCCGGGGGCGGCGAGCAGTACTTC. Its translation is CASSGTSGGGEQYF. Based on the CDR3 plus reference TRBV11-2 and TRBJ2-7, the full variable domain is EAGVAQSPRYKIIEKRQSVAFWCNPISGHATLYWYQQILGQGPKLLIQFQNNGVVDDSQLPKDRFSAERLKGVDSTLKIQPAKLEDSAVYLCASSGTSGGGEQYFGPGTRLTVT.